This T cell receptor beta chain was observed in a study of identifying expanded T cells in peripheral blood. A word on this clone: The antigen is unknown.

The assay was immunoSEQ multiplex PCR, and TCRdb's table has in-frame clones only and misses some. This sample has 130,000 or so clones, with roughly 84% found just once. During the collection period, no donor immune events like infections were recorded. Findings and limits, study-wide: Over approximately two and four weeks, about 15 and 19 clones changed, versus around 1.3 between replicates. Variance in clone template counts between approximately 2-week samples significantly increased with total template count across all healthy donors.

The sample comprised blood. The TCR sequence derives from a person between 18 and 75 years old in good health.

The CDR3: CASSFTLTTGEIGELFF. For the CDR3, the DNA is TGCGCCAGCAGCTTCACCTTAACGACAGGGGAGATCGGGGAGCTGTTTTTT. The chain carries TRBV5-1 and TRBJ2-2; the match to TRBD1 covers 8 bases. There are 17 residues in the CDR3. CDR1 SGHRS and CDR2 YFSETQ come from the germline V gene. With V trimmed by 2 bases and J by 7 bases, 13 bases remained unmatched.